Presented here are 20 T cell receptor beta chains from one specimen sequenced in a study of CD4+ T cells in melanoma. Some clones are missing from TCRdb's copy, which holds only in-frame ones; the method was immunoSEQ multiplex PCR. The sample carries roughly 120,000 clones, roughly 90% recorded once. The sample taken for sequencing was peripheral blood. The receptors were gathered from a human donor with melanoma.

The chain links TRBV4-1 to TRBJ1-5; D is uncertain. V was pared by 1 base and J by 0 bases, with 10 bases between. Germline CDR1 reads MGHRA; CDR2 reads YSYEKL. This CDR3 is 16 amino acids long. CDR3 sequence (DNA): TGCGCCAGCAGCCAAGGAACGAGCTATAGCAATCAGCCCCAGCATTTT. Amino acids: CASSQGTSYSNQPQHF.

The chain is built from TRBV7-2 and TRBJ2-3; TRBD1 is a possible D gene (6 bases). In germline, CDR1 is SGHTA, CDR2 FQGNSA. The CDR3 runs 12 residues. V was trimmed by 6 bases and J by 6 bases, leaving 10 bases between them. The CDR3 DNA reads TGTGCCAGCAGACCTACAGGGGATACGCAGTATTTT. Its protein is CASRPTGDTQYF.

The genes are TRBV29-1 and TRBJ2-7; no definite D call. Trimming took 3 bases from V and 6 from J, leaving 9 bases between them. There are 11 residues in the CDR3. From germline, CDR1 is SQVTM and CDR2 ANQGSEA. CDR3 in DNA: TGCAGCGTTGACCTGGGTGTCGAGCAGTACTTC. This encodes CSVDLGVEQYF.

This chain joins TRBV19 and TRBJ2-7; TRBD2 matches at 13 bases. CDR3 length: 16 amino acids. The trim removed 4 bases at V and 3 bases at J, leaving 6 bases unmatched. CDR1 LNHDA and CDR2 SQIVND come from the germline V gene (reference sequence). The CDR3 nucleotides are TGTGCCAGTAGTACTACCGGGACTAGCGGGGTCTACGAGCAGTACTTC. Its translation: CASSTTGTSGVYEQYF.

The V gene is TRBV7-9, the J gene TRBJ1-2; TRBD1 aligns across 8 bases. Germline V CDR1 and CDR2: SEHNR, FQNEAQ (reference sequence). The CDR3 runs 16 residues. The junction had 4 bases not matched to a gene; V was cut back by 0 bases and J by 1 base. CDR3 in amino acids: CASSLAGQVINYGYTF. CDR3 nucleotide sequence: TGTGCCAGCAGCTTAGCGGGACAGGTTATTAACTATGGCTACACCTTC.

The chain joins TRBV4-3 to TRBJ1-2; no reliable D call. The CDR3 has 12 residues. Germline V gives CDR1 LGHNA, CDR2 YSLEER. Trimming cost V 0 bases and J 5 bases, with 4 bases left between them. DNA for the CDR3: TGCGCCAGCAGCCAAGATCAGTATGGCTACACCTTC. It translates to CASSQDQYGYTF.

V is TRBV5-1 and J is TRBJ2-7; 8 nucleotides line up with TRBD2. With 0 bases clipped from V and 4 bases from J, the junction kept 3 bases outside the gene matches. The CDR3 covers 14 residues. CDR1 and CDR2 (germline): SGHRS, YFSETQ. The CDR3 DNA follows: TGCGCCAGCAGCTTGGGCGTAGCGGGGTACGAGCAGTACTTC. It encodes CASSLGVAGYEQYF.

The V gene is TRBV4-2, the J gene TRBJ2-7, with TRBD2 identical over 9 bases. V was clipped by 0 bases and J by 9 bases; unmatched bases: 6. This CDR3 has 14 residues. CDR1 is LGHNA and CDR2 is YNFKEQ in the germline V gene. The CDR3 DNA is TGTGCCAGCAGCCAAGATCCGCGGGGGGGAGGGCAGTACTTC. It specifies CASSQDPRGGGQYF.

This chain links TRBV7-2 with TRBJ2-2; the D is unclear. Germline V gene lookup returns CDR1 SGHTA and CDR2 FQGNSA. V was cut by 0 bases and J by 3 bases, with 5 bases left in between. The CDR3 spans 14 residues. The CDR3 nucleotides are TGTGCCAGCAGCTTAGCTAGGCACACCGGGGAGCTGTTTTTT. Amino acids: CASSLARHTGELFF.

The CDR3 here is CACAGLPYEQYF. In DNA form, the CDR3 reads TGTGCCTGCGCGGGGCTCCCCTACGAGCAGTACTTC. The chain recombines TRBV6-6 with TRBJ2-7; a weak D match, TRBD2 (6 bases). The CDR3 extends over 12 amino acids. Between the trimmed V and J ends, which lost 11 bases and 2 bases, there was a span of 13 bases. Germline V gives CDR1 MNHNY, CDR2 SVGAGI (reference sequence).

V and J are TRBV7-2 and TRBJ2-5, with 10 bases that match TRBD2. V trimming: 4 bases; J trimming: 4 bases; junction bases outside the gene matches: 6. CDR1 SGHTA and CDR2 FQGNSA come from the germline V gene. The CDR3 runs 15 residues. This chain's CDR3 is CASSSQRGGLETQYF. The CDR3 DNA reads TGTGCCAGCAGCTCCCAGCGGGGGGGCCTAGAGACCCAGTACTTC.

The CDR3 DNA reads TGTGCCAGCCGCCTCCGGCCAGCCATGAACACTGAAGCTTTCTTT. Its protein product is CASRLRPAMNTEAFF. The J gene is TRBJ1-1, the V gene TRBV2, with no clear D. The CDR3 has 15 amino acids. Trimming left V 8 bases short and J 0 bases short, with 16 bases between. Germline loops: CDR1 SNHLY, CDR2 FYNNEI.

This rearrangement joins TRBV4-2 to TRBJ1-4; 7 bases are a match to TRBD1. CDR3 length: 15 amino acids. The junction had 7 bases not matched to a gene; V was cut back by 4 bases and J by 5 bases. Germline CDR1 reads LGHNA; CDR2 reads YNFKEQ. The CDR3 loop is CASSRPEGANEKLFF. CDR3 DNA: TGTGCCAGCAGCCGACCGGAGGGGGCGAATGAAAAACTGTTTTTT.

This rearrangement joins TRBV28 to TRBJ2-1; 14 nucleotides line up with TRBD2. Germline trimming cut 4 bases from V and 8 bases from J; bases unmatched to any gene: 7. The germline V gene has CDR1 MDHEN and CDR2 SYDVKM. This CDR3 has 16 residues. The CDR3 loop reads CASSSFRLAGGDEQFF. CDR3 DNA: TGTGCCAGCAGTTCCTTTCGACTAGCGGGAGGGGATGAGCAGTTCTTC. Full variable domain (remainder filled in from reference TRBV28 and TRBJ2-1): DVKVTQSSRYLVKRTGEKVFLECVQDMDHENMFWYRQDPGLGLRLIYFSYDVKMKEKGDIPEGYSVSREKKERFSLILESASTNQTSMYLCASSSFRLAGGDEQFFGPGTRLTVL.

The chain links TRBV7-7 to TRBJ2-1, with a possible D match to TRBD2 (5 bases). This CDR3 comprises 16 residues. Deletions cut 1 base from V and 4 bases from J, with 14 bases between. Germline lookup yields CDR1 SSHAT and CDR2 FNYEAQ (reference sequence). CDR3 DNA: TGTGCCAGCAGCTTAGGGGCCCCCACGGGGTACAATGAGCAGTTCTTC. It specifies CASSLGAPTGYNEQFF.

The rearrangement joins TRBV7-8 to TRBJ1-6; 7 bases agree with TRBD1. This CDR3 has 19 residues. V lost 5 bases and J lost 6; bases outside the gene matches: 19. Germline CDR1 SGHVS, CDR2 FQNEAQ. The CDR3 coding sequence is TGTGCCAGCAGCCTAGAACGAATCGCCAGGGGGACGCGTAATTCACCCCTCCACTTT. Amino acids: CASSLERIARGTRNSPLHF.

This chain uses TRBV5-4 with TRBJ2-2; the D is unclear. This CDR3 has 14 residues. V was shortened by 0 bases and J by 2 bases, with 5 bases between the two germline ends. Germline V CDR1 and CDR2: SGHNT, YYREEE (reference sequence). Written as DNA, the CDR3 is TGTGCCAGCAGCTTGGGGCAAAACACCGGGGAGCTGTTTTTT. Its translation is CASSLGQNTGELFF.

CDR3 protein: CASSLDSAGGREQYF. In nucleotides, the CDR3 is TGTGCCAGCAGCTTAGATTCGGCGGGAGGTCGGGAGCAGTACTTC. The chain is built from TRBV7-2 and TRBJ2-7; 8 bases map to TRBD2. V was pared by 1 base and J by 7 bases, with 9 bases of the junction left unmatched. The CDR3 consists of 15 residues. The germline CDR1 and CDR2 sequences are SGHTA and FQGNSA. The full variable domain, in which reference TRBV7-2 and TRBJ2-7 provide the parts outside the CDR3, is GAGVSQSPSNKVTEKGKDVELRCDPISGHTALYWYRQSLGQGLEFLIYFQGNSAPDKSGLPSDRFSAERTGGSVSTLTIQRTQQEDSAVYLCASSLDSAGGREQYFGPGTRLTVT.

The chain carries TRBV4-1 and TRBJ2-2; D gene unclear. The germline V and J ends were trimmed by 4 bases and 6 bases, with 9 bases remaining between them. This CDR3 contains 13 residues. Germline V gene lookup returns CDR1 MGHRA and CDR2 YSYEKL. CDR3 sequence (DNA): TGCGCCAGCAGCCCTACAAGATCCGGGGAGCTGTTTTTT. Translated: CASSPTRSGELFF.

Here the CDR3 DNA reads TGTGCCAGCAGCAACAGACAGAATGAAAAACTGTTTTTT. It specifies CASSNRQNEKLFF. V and J are TRBV7-8 and TRBJ1-4; D may be TRBD1 (5 bases). The V end was cut by 5 bases, the J end by 5 bases, with 9 bases between. Germline-derived CDR1 and CDR2 are SGHVS and FQNEAQ. The CDR3 contains 13 residues.